Each of the 9 T cell receptor beta chains below was sequenced from the same sample in a study of PD-L1 blockade in urothelial cancer. This table comes from immunoSEQ multiplex PCR, and its TCRdb copy is limited to in-frame clones, with some not included. Found here are around 33,000 clones, 82% of them singletons; the top ten hold 3.5%. This sample comprised PBMCs, obtained around atezolizumab (anti-PD-L1) treatment. The source is a man aged 70 or older with urothelial cancer.

DNA of the CDR3: TGTGCCAGCAGTGAAGGGGGGGCTGGGGGCTACACCTTC. Translating gives CASSEGGAGGYTF. V and J are TRBV25-1 and TRBJ1-2; tentatively, D is TRBD1 (6 bases). CDR3 size: 13 residues. The germline V gene has CDR1 MGHDK and CDR2 SYGVNS. The V end lost 2 bases, the J end lost 8 bases, and 12 bases lay between the germline ends.

This chain joins TRBV5-4 and TRBJ2-1, with TRBD2 as a possible D gene (5 bases). The CDR3 sequence is 14 residues long. Germline V gene data show CDR1 as SGHNT and CDR2 as YYREEE (reference sequence). The ends were cut back, 4 bases at V and 9 bases at J, with 17 bases in the middle. CDR3 nucleotides: TGTGCCAGCAGCGCTGGAGGTTTCTTGACTGAGCAGTTCTTC. This gives the protein CASSAGGFLTEQFF. The full variable domain, in which reference TRBV5-4 and TRBJ2-1 provide the parts outside the CDR3, is ETGVTQSPTHLIKTRGQQVTLRCSSQSGHNTVSWYQQALGQGPQFIFQYYREEENGRGNFPPRFSGLQFPNYSSELNVNALELDDSALYLCASSAGGFLTEQFFGPGTRLTVL.

This clone has just a few counts. The chain is built from TRBV7-2 and TRBJ2-7, with a tentative D call TRBD1 (6 bases). The CDR3 consists of 14 residues. The V gene's germline CDR1 is SGHTA and CDR2 FQGNSA. The V gene lost 1 base and the J gene lost 7 bases, with 14 bases spanning the gap. CDR3 region: CASSLDPQGREQYF. The CDR3 bases are TGTGCCAGCAGCTTAGATCCCCAGGGGCGAGAGCAGTACTTC.

The chain uses TRBV4-2 and TRBJ1-1; 7 bases are shared with TRBD1. There are 17 residues in the CDR3. Germline V gives CDR1 LGHNA, CDR2 YNFKEQ. Losses at the gene ends were 1 base for V and 2 bases for J; bases not matched to a gene: 10. Written as DNA, the CDR3 is TGTGCCAGCAGCCAAGGCACCGGGACAGAGCTCAACACTGAAGCTTTCTTT. The encoded protein is CASSQGTGTELNTEAFF.

The rearrangement joins TRBV7-2 to TRBJ2-7, with 7 bases that match TRBD2. CDR1 and CDR2 from the germline V gene are SGHTA and FQGNSA. CDR3 size: 14 residues. J was trimmed by 4 bases and V by 5 bases; bases with no gene match: 8. The CDR3 coding sequence is TGTGCCAGCAGCGCTGCGGGAGCTGGGTACGAGCAGTACTTC. Protein product: CASSAAGAGYEQYF.

The chain combines TRBV4-3 with TRBJ2-7, with D possibly being TRBD1 (6 bases). Per germline, CDR1 LGHNA and CDR2 YSLEER. Deletions cut 10 bases from V and 2 bases from J, with 15 bases between. The CDR3 is 13 amino acids. CDR3 coding DNA: TGCGCCACCCTACACAGGGAGCCCTACGAGCAGTACTTC. Translating it yields CATLHREPYEQYF.

The rearrangement uses TRBV7-3 and TRBJ2-6; 8 bases line up with TRBD1. The CDR3 is made up of 15 amino acids. Germline CDR1 is SGHTA and CDR2 is FQGTGA. The trim removed 5 bases at V and 4 bases at J, leaving 4 bases unmatched. The CDR3 is CASSLTGAGANVLTF. Written as DNA, the CDR3 is TGTGCCAGCAGCCTGACAGGGGCCGGGGCCAACGTCCTGACTTTC.

The J gene is TRBJ2-3, the V gene TRBV5-4, with 9 bases matching TRBD1. CDR1 is SGHNT and CDR2 is YYREEE in the germline V gene (reference sequence). After removal of 2 bases from V and 7 bases from J, the junction contained 8 bases not matched to a gene. The CDR3 runs to 15 residues. CDR3 loop: CASSLGQGPSNTQYF. The CDR3 nucleotides read TGTGCCAGCAGCTTAGGACAGGGGCCTTCGAATACGCAGTATTTT.

This sequence joins TRBV7-7 and TRBJ2-1; D call uncertain. CDR1 SSHAT and CDR2 FNYEAQ come from the germline V gene (reference sequence). Between the trimmed V and J ends, which lost 5 bases and 4 bases, there was a span of 12 bases. The CDR3 consists of 14 residues. The CDR3 sequence: CASSPRGSYNEQFF. DNA for the CDR3: TGTGCCAGCAGCCCTCGTGGCTCTTACAATGAGCAGTTCTTC.